This passage covers 9 T cell receptor beta chains from one sample sequenced in a study of regulatory dendritic cells for organ transplantation. Clones were read by immunoSEQ multiplex PCR, and TCRdb kept only the in-frame ones, dropping some. The table has some 19,000 clones, around two thirds seen once; the top ten hold approximately 0.9%. Sample: memory CD4+ T cells from blood. Regarding subset: CD45RO+ memory T cells. Every receptor here comes from a human donor in good health.

V is TRBV4-2 and J is TRBJ1-5; the match to TRBD1 covers 7 bases. This CDR3 contains 16 residues. Per the germline V gene, CDR1 is LGHNA and CDR2 is YNFKEQ. Germline trimming cut 4 bases from V and 4 bases from J; bases unmatched to any gene: 10. CDR3 loop: CASSPHRGEGNQPQHF. In DNA form, the CDR3 reads TGTGCCAGCAGCCCACACAGGGGAGAAGGTAATCAGCCCCAGCATTTT.

This clone occurred a few times. This rearrangement joins TRBV4-1 to TRBJ2-7; 11 bases align to TRBD1. CDR1 and CDR2 (germline): MGHRA, YSYEKL. The CDR3 is 18 residues long. V trimming: 4 bases; J trimming: 4 bases; junction bases outside the gene matches: 15. The CDR3 DNA reads TGCGCCAGCAGCCGATTTTGGGGGAGGGGACAGGGGGAGTACGAGCAGTACTTC. Translating it yields CASSRFWGRGQGEYEQYF.

The rearrangement links TRBV9 to TRBJ2-1; a possible D gene is TRBD1 (6 bases). Germline V gene data show CDR1 as SGDLS and CDR2 as YYNGEE. The V and J ends lost 4 bases and 8 bases respectively, with 10 bases between them. The CDR3 sequence is 12 residues long. CDR3 region: CASSPRGYEQFF. As DNA, the CDR3 is TGTGCCAGCAGCCCCAGGGGTTATGAGCAGTTCTTC.

J is TRBJ1-2 and V is TRBV5-4; D gene uncertain. CDR1 and CDR2 from the germline V gene are SGHNT and YYREEE (reference sequence). Trimming cost V 6 bases and J 4 bases, with 7 bases left between them. This CDR3 is built from 11 residues. As DNA, the CDR3 is TGTGCCAGCACCTTCGGCTATGGCTACACCTTC. Its protein product is CASTFGYGYTF.

CDR3 sequence: CASSLRRGDNEQFF. For the CDR3, the DNA is TGCGCCAGCAGCCTTCGCAGGGGGGACAATGAGCAGTTCTTC. The chain is built from TRBV5-1 and TRBJ2-1, with D perhaps matching TRBD1 (7 bases). CDR1 is SGHRS and CDR2 is YFSETQ in the germline V gene. The length of the CDR3 is 14 residues. V was clipped by 4 bases and J by 5 bases, with 13 bases between them. Full variable domain (rest looked up from reference TRBV5-1 and TRBJ2-1): KAGVTQTPRYLIKTRGQQVTLSCSPISGHRSVSWYQQTPGQGLQFLFEYFSETQRNKGNFPGRFSGRQFSNSRSEMNVSTLELGDSALYLCASSLRRGDNEQFFGPGTRLTVL.

This clone appeared a few times. A much bigger clone sits one base away, suggesting this may be a read error. The rearrangement uses TRBV27 and TRBJ1-1, with 9 bases matching TRBD1. Germline CDR1 is MNHEY and CDR2 is SMNVEV (reference sequence). The CDR3 extends over 14 amino acids. After removal of 4 bases from V and 1 base from J, the junction contained 1 base not matched to a gene. As DNA, the CDR3 is TGTGCCAGCAGTTGGGGACAGGGGAACACTGAAGCTTTCTTT. This codes for CASSWGQGNTEAFF.

The chain links TRBV5-1 to TRBJ2-7, with TRBD1 matching 7 bases. After removal of 5 bases from V and 3 bases from J, the junction contained 5 bases not matched to a gene. The CDR3 covers 13 residues. Germline CDR1 reads SGHRS; CDR2 reads YFSETQ. DNA for the CDR3: TGCGCCAGCAGAGTGCAGGGGGACTACGAGCAGTACTTC. Protein: CASRVQGDYEQYF.

In nucleotides, the CDR3 is TGTGCCAGCAGCTTAGTCGGGGGTGGAGAGACCCAGTACTTC. Its protein is CASSLVGGGETQYF. The V call is TRBV7-6, the J call TRBJ2-5, with TRBD2 as a possible D gene (6 bases). The CDR3 has 14 amino acids. V lost 1 base to trimming and J lost 4 bases, with 10 bases between them. Germline V gene data show CDR1 as SGHVS and CDR2 as FNYEAQ.

The genes are TRBV2 and TRBJ2-7, with 9 bases matching TRBD2. Germline CDR1 is SNHLY and CDR2 is FYNNEI. Trimming cost V 5 bases and J 1 base; bases outside gene matches: 3. CDR3 length equals 14 residues. The CDR3: CASSNSGGSYEQYF. The CDR3 DNA follows: TGTGCCAGCAGTAATAGCGGGGGATCCTACGAGCAGTACTTC.